This T cell receptor (beta chain) was sequenced in a study of shared clonotypes between healthy human individuals. V shed 1 base and J shed 8 bases, with 15 bases lying between them. The CDR3 has 15 amino acids. Germline V CDR1 and CDR2: KGHSH, LQKENI. The table came from immunoSEQ multiplex PCR; TCRdb's copy has only in-frame clones and leaves some out. The top ten clones hold approximately 1.5% of a sample with about 980,000 clones, more than 75% of them seen once. Findings of the study overall: The study sampled only blood, and tissue repertoires likely differ. Naive CD4 clonotype sharing across several donors was approximately 5.2%. Clonotypes shared by all four sorted-subset donors had higher generation probabilities than non-shared clonotypes.

With regard to this clone: Its antigen is not known.

Sequencing used memory CD4+ T cells sorted from blood. Subset given: CD45RA-negative fraction. The chain employs TRBV18 and TRBJ2-1, with D unresolved. The source is a man aged 18 to 29 in good health. CDR3 bases: TGTGCCAGCTCACCACGAAAGACCGAAGGAGATGAGCAGTTCTTC. This translates into CASSPRKTEGDEQFF.